Reported below is one T cell receptor (beta chain). What it binds is unknown. The V end lost 6 bases, the J end lost 4 bases, and 19 bases lay between the germline ends. The CDR3 contains 16 residues. Germline loops: CDR1 MGHDK, CDR2 SYGVNS. The data originate from a study of lymphopenia after photon versus proton radiotherapy. Profiled with immunoSEQ multiplex PCR; TCRdb holds only in-frame clones, not every one. The sample has 75,000 to 90,000 clones; more than 70% are singletons. Overall study results and limits: Post-nadir diversity loss with photons came from oligoclonal expansion, particularly CD8+ Temra cells. Survival link was tested only in deceased patients; proton benefit remains a possibility. Larger post-nadir TCR diversity loss correlated inversely with survival in deceased patients.

The gene calls are TRBV25-1 and TRBJ2-1; TRBD2 is a possible D gene (6 bases). The material was peripheral blood, obtained from a patient treated with proton-based radiotherapy. This receptor was taken from a man in his sixties with pancreatic cancer. CDR3 DNA sequence: TGTGCCAGCAGAGATAGCGGCCGATACCCTTACAATGAGCAGTTCTTC. Protein sequence: CASRDSGRYPYNEQFF.